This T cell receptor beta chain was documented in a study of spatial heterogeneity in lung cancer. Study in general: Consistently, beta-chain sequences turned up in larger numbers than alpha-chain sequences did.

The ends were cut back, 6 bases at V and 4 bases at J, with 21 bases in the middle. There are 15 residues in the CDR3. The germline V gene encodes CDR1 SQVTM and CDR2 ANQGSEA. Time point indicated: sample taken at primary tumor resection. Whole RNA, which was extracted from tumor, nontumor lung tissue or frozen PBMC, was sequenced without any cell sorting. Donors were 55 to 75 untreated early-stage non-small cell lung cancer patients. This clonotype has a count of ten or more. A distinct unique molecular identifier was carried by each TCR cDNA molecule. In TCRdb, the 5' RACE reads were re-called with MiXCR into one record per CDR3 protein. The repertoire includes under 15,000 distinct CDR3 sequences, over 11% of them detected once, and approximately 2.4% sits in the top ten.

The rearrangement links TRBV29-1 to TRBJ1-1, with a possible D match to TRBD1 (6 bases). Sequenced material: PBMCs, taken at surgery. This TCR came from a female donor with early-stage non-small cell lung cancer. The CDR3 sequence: CSVQSLQGKGTEAFF. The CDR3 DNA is TGCAGCGTGCAATCCCTACAGGGTAAGGGCACTGAAGCTTTCTTT.